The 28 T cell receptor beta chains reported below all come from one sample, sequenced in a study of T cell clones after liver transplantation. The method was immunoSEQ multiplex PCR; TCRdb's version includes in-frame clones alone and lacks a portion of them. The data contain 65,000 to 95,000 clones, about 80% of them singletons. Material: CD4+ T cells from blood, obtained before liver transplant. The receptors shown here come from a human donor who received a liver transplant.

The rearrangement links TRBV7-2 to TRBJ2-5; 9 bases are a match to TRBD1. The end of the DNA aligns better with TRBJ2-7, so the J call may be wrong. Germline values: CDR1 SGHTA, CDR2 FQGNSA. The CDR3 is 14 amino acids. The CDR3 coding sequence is TGTGCCAGCAGCTTTCGACAGGGGGCCTACGAGCAGTACTTC. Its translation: CASSFRQGAYEQYF.

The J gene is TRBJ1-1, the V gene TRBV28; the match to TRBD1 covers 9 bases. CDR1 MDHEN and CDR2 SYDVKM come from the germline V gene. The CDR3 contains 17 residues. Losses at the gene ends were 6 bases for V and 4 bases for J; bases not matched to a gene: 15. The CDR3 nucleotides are TGTGCCAGCAGACGGACAGGGGCGGGACCCGGAGTCACTGAAGCTTTCTTT. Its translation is CASRRTGAGPGVTEAFF. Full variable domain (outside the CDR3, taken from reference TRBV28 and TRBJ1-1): DVKVTQSSRYLVKRTGEKVFLECVQDMDHENMFWYRQDPGLGLRLIYFSYDVKMKEKGDIPEGYSVSREKKERFSLILESASTNQTSMYLCASRRTGAGPGVTEAFFGQGTRLTVV.

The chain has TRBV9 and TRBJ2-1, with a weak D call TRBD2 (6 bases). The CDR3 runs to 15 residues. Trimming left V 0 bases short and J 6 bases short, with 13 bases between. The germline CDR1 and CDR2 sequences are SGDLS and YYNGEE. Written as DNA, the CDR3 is TGTGCCAGCAGCGTAGTATCGGGAGTGGGCAATGAGCAGTTCTTC. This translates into CASSVVSGVGNEQFF.

CDR3 nucleotide sequence: TGTGCCAGCATTCCGGACAGGGCGAGCACAGATACGCAGTATTTT. Translating it yields CASIPDRASTDTQYF. This chain joins TRBV6-1 and TRBJ2-3; 8 bases are shared with TRBD1. The junction had 6 bases not matched to a gene; V was cut back by 7 bases and J by 0 bases. Germline lookup yields CDR1 MNHNS and CDR2 SASEGT. The CDR3 extends over 15 amino acids.

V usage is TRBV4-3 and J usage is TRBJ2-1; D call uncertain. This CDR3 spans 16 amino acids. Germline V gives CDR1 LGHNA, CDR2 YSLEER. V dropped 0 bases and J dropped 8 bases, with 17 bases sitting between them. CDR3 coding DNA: TGCGCCAGCAGCCAAGATCCTCTAGTCATGAAGCATGAGCAGTTCTTC. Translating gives CASSQDPLVMKHEQFF.

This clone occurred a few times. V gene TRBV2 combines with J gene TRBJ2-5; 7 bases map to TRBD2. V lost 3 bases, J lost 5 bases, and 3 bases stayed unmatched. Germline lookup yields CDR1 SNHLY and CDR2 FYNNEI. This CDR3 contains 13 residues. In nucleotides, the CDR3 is TGTGCCAGCAGTGACGTGGGGGGGGAGACCCAGTACTTC. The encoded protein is CASSDVGGETQYF.

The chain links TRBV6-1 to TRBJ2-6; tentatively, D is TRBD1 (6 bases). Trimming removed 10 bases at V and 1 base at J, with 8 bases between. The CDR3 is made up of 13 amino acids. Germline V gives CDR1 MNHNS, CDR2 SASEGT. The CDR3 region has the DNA TGTGCCACGACAGGATCTGGGGCCAACGTCCTGACTTTC. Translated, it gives CATTGSGANVLTF.

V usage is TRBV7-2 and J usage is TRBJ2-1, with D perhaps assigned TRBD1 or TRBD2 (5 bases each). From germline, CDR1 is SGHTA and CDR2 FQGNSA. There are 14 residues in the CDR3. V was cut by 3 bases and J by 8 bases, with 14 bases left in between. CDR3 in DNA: TGTGCCAGCAGCTTCACCGGGGCTAGAGATGAGCAGTTCTTC. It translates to CASSFTGARDEQFF.

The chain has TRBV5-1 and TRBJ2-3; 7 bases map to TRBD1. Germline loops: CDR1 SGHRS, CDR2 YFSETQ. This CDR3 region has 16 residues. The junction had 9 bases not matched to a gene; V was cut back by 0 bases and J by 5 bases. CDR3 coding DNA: TGCGCCAGCAGCTTGGACAGGGGTCGGTCGAGAGATACGCAGTATTTT. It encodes CASSLDRGRSRDTQYF.

This CDR3 is CASSFPGWDTEAFF. CDR3 nucleotide sequence: TGTGCCAGCAGTTTCCCGGGGTGGGACACTGAAGCTTTCTTT. The chain combines TRBV28 with TRBJ1-1; no clear D. V was cut by 3 bases and J by 3 bases, with 11 bases left in between. The CDR3 is 14 amino acids. Germline CDR1 and CDR2: MDHEN and SYDVKM.

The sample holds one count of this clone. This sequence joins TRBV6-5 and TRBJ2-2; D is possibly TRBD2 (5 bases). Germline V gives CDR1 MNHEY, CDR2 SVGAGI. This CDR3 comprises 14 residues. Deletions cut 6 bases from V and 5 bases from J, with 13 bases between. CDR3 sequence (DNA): TGTGCCAGCAGACCTCAACCGGGGACCGGGGAGCTGTTTTTT. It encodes CASRPQPGTGELFF.

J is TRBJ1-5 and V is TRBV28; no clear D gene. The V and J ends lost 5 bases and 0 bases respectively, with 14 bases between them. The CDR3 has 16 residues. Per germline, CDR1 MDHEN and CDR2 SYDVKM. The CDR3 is CASSPLALYSNQPQHF. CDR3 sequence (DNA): TGTGCCAGCAGTCCACTCGCACTGTATAGCAATCAGCCCCAGCATTTT.

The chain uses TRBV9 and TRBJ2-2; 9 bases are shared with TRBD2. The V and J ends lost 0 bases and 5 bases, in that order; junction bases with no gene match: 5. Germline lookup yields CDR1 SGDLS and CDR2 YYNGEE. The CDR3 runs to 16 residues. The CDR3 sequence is CASSVGRGLATGELFF. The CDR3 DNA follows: TGTGCCAGCAGCGTAGGGAGGGGACTAGCAACCGGGGAGCTGTTTTTT.

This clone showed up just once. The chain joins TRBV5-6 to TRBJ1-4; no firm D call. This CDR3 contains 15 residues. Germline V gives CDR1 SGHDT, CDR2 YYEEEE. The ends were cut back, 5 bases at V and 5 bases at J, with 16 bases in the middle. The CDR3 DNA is TGTGCCAGCAGACCAACAGCTTCCGTGAATGAAAAACTGTTTTTT. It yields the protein CASRPTASVNEKLFF.

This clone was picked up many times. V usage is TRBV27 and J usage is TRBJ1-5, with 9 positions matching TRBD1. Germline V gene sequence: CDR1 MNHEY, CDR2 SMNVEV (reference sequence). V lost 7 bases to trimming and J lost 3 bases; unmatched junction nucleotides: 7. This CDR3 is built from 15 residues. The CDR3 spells CASTKGQGDNQPQHF. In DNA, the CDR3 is TGTGCCAGCACCAAGGGACAGGGTGACAATCAGCCCCAGCATTTT.

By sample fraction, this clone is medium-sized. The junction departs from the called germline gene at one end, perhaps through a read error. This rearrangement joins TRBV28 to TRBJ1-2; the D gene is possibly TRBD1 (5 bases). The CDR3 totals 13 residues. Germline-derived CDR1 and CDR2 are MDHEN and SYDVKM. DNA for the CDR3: TGTGCCAGCAGTCTCAGGGCTAACTATGGCTACGCCTTC. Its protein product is CASSLRANYGYAF.

The CDR3 region has the DNA TGTGCCAGCTCACCACCATGGGAGCGGAGGGGGGCCAACGTCCTGACTTTC. This codes for CASSPPWERRGANVLTF. The chain has TRBV18 and TRBJ2-6; D possibly corresponds to TRBD2 (5 bases). CDR3 size: 17 residues. Germline CDR1 KGHSH, CDR2 LQKENI. V lost 0 bases, J lost 4 bases, and 13 bases lay in between.

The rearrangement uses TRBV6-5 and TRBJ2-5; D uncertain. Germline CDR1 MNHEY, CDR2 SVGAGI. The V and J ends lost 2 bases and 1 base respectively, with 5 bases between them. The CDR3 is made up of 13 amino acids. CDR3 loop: CASSYLGQETQYF. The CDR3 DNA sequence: TGTGCCAGCAGTTACCTAGGCCAAGAGACCCAGTACTTC.

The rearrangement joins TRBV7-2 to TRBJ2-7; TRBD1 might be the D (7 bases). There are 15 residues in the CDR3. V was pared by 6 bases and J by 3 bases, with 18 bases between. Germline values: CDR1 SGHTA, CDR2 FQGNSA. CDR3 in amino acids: CASSRGQAGRYEQYF. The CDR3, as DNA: TGTGCCAGCAGTCGCGGACAGGCGGGACGCTACGAGCAGTACTTC.

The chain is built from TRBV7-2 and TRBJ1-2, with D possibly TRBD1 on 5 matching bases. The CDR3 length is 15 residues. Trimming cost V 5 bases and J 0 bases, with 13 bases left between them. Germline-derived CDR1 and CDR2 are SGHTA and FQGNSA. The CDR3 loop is CASSPLDIANYGYTF. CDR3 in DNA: TGTGCCAGCAGCCCCTTGGACATAGCTAACTATGGCTACACCTTC.

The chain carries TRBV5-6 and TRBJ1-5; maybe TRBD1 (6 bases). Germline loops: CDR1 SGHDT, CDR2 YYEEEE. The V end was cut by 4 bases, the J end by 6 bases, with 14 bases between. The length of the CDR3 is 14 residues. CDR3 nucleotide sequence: TGTGCCAGCAGCACCACTAGGGGGGGTCAGCCCCAGCATTTT. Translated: CASSTTRGGQPQHF.

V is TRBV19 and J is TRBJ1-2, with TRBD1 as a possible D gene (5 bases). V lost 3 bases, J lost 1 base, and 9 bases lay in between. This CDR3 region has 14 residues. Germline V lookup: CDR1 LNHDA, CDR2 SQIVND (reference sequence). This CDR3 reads CASSIGAINYGYTF. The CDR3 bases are TGTGCCAGTAGTATTGGGGCGATTAACTATGGCTACACCTTC.

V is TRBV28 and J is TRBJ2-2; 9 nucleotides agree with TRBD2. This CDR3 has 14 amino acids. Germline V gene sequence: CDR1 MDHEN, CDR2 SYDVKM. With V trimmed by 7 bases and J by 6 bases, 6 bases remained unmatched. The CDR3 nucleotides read TGTGCCAGCATTGTAGCGGGAGAACCCGGGGAGCTGTTTTTT. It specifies CASIVAGEPGELFF.

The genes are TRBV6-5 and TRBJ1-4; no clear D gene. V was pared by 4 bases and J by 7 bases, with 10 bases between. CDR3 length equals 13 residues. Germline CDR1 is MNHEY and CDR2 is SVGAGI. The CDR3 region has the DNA TGTGCCAGCAGTTGGGCGGGGTTTGAAAAACTGTTTTTT. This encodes CASSWAGFEKLFF.

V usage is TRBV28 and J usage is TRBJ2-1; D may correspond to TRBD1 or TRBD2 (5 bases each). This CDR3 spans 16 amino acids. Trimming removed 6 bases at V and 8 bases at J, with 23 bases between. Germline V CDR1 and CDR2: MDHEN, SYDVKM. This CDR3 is CASSEVGRDPVDEQFF. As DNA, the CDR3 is TGTGCCAGCAGCGAGGTGGGTAGGGACCCGGTGGATGAGCAGTTCTTC.

In DNA form, the CDR3 reads TGTGCCAGCAGTTTGTTTACTAGCGGGAGGGTGGATGAGCAGTTCTTC. Translating gives CASSLFTSGRVDEQFF. The V gene is TRBV28, the J gene TRBJ2-1; 13 bases line up with TRBD2. The V gene's germline CDR1 is MDHEN and CDR2 SYDVKM. The CDR3 has 16 residues. V was pared by 3 bases and J by 8 bases, with 7 bases of the junction left unmatched.

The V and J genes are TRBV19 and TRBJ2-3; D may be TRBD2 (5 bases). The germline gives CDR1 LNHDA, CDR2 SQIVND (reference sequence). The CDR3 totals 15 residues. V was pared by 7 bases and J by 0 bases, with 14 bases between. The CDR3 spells CASKERGPSTDTQYF. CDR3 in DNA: TGTGCCAGTAAGGAACGCGGGCCAAGCACAGATACGCAGTATTTT.

CDR3 coding DNA: TGTGCCAGCAGTGTGTGGCTAGCGGACACCGGGGAGCTGTTTTTT. It encodes CASSVWLADTGELFF. This chain joins TRBV2 and TRBJ2-2, with 7 positions matching TRBD2. The CDR3 is 15 residues long. Germline V lookup: CDR1 SNHLY, CDR2 FYNNEI. J gave up 3 bases and V 4 bases, and 5 bases lay outside the gene matches.